Below, one T cell receptor (beta chain) is given with its context. It has no known antigen specificity. No much larger clone is present one base from it, and per-base qualities are unavailable. This sample was included in a study of T cell changes during pregnancy in multiple sclerosis (dated by TCRdb to the late 2010s). Turning to the overall study: Changes in the T cell repertoire over the course of pregnancy were examined in this study in women with multiple sclerosis.

The CDR3 starts with the cysteine, ends with the phenylalanine, and has 14 residues. The only DNA kept is the CDR3, 42 bases in frame from the first base. As encoded in the germline V gene, CDR1 is SGHAT while CDR2 is FQNNGV. Cut back by 1 base and 0 bases, the V and J ends lie 4 bases apart. Receptors were amplified or captured by the immunoSEQ multiplex PCR assay. TCRdb limited this immuneACCESS table to in-frame rearrangements with V and J called. A share of clones is missing; checked studies link under half to unresolved V genes, and the rest is unexplained. The sample records roughly 56,000 clones, nearly 90% of which are singletons. 1.5% to 2% of the sample is in the top ten clones.

This clonotype originated in a female donor with multiple sclerosis, enrolled in a pregnancy study. Sequenced material: peripheral blood, taken in the first trimester of pregnancy. The V and J segments used are TRBV11-2 and TRBJ1-3; a confident D gene designation cannot be given. The bases read TGTGCCAGCAGCTTAGTAAACTCTGGAAACACCATATATTTT. Translation gives CASSLVNSGNTIYF.